This TCR beta chain was identified in a study of blood T cell repertoires in COVID-19. Study in general: Samples came from the United States, Italy and Spain, spanning acute and convalescent COVID-19.

Using immunoSEQ multiplex PCR, the repertoire was profiled, and TCRdb retains in-frame clones only, with some absent. The sample includes 20,000 to 25,000 clones, 80% to 90% of them seen just once. Trimming pared 8 bases from V and 1 base from J, leaving 15 bases between. The CDR3 covers 14 residues. Looked up from germline, CDR1 is SNHLY and CDR2 is FYNNEI. The rearrangement links TRBV2 to TRBJ2-7; the D is unclear. This sequence originates from a woman aged 55-69 years with active COVID-19. Material for sequencing was peripheral blood. Here the CDR3 reads CASYRVPASYEQYF. The CDR3 DNA follows: TGTGCCAGCTACCGGGTCCCGGCGTCCTACGAGCAGTACTTC.